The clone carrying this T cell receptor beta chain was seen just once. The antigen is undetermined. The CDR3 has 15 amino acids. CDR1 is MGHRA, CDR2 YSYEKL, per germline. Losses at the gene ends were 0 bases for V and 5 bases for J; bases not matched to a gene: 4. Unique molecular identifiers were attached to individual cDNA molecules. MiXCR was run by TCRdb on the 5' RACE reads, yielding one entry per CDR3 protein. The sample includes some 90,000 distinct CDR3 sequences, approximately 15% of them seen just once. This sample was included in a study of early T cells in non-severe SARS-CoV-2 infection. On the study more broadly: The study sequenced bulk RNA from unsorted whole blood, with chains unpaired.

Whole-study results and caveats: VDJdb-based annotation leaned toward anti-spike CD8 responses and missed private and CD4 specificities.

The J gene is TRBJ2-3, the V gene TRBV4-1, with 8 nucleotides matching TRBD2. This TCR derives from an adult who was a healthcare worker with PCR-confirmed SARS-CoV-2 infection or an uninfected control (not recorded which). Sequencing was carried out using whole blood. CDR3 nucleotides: TGCGCCAGCAGCCAAGAGGGGCTAGCGGGAGATACGCAGTATTTT. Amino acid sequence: CASSQEGLAGDTQYF.